This is a list of T cell receptor beta chains from one sample in a study of blood T cell repertoires in COVID-19. Sequencing used immunoSEQ multiplex PCR; TCRdb keeps in-frame clones, though not all of them. In the table there are roughly 360,000 clones, roughly 90% of which are singletons. The sample was PBMCs or T cells enriched from blood (not recorded which). All receptors derive from a woman in her twenties or thirties with acute COVID-19. The CDR3 runs from the conserved cysteine through the conserved F or W. Each record gives: J gene, V gene, CDR3 protein.

TRBJ1-2,TRBV5-1,CASSLAYPDGYTF
TRBJ1-1,TRBV12-5,CASGLDSNTEAFF
TRBJ2-7,TRBV5-1,CASSSDRGRFEQYF
TRBJ2-2,TRBV7-2,CASSLTFSLNTGELFF
TRBJ1-6,TRBV6-2/TRBV6-3,CASSATQGWSYNSPLHF
TRBJ1-2,TRBV9,CASSVDEAAARGYTF
TRBJ1-3,TRBV12-3/TRBV12-4,CASSPWRNTIYF
TRBJ2-1,TRBV6-5,CASSYNYEQFF
TRBJ1-5,TRBV19,CASSKDRGSNQPQHF
TRBJ2-1,TRBV6-5,CASNPGESPNEQFF
TRBJ1-6,TRBV7-2,CASSWGQTRNSPLHF
TRBJ1-1,TRBV12-3/TRBV12-4,CASSLFKNTEAFF
TRBJ1-6,TRBV5-5,CASSLGTGFSNSPLHF
TRBJ1-6,TRBV27,CASSRRQGDSPLHF
TRBJ1-2,TRBV18,CASSPPEDRMLYGYTF
TRBJ2-3,TRBV5-5,CASSTGQGADTQYF
TRBJ1-4,TRBV3-1/TRBV3-2,CASSQGTEGNEKLFF
TRBJ1-2,TRBV7-8,CASSLAAENYGYTF
TRBJ2-1,TRBV30,CAWTADPGGFSEQFF
TRBJ2-1,TRBV4-1,CASSQREVSAAREQFF
TRBJ2-7,TRBV2,CASTFLGETEQYF
TRBJ1-3,TRBV18,CASSPLFEGGTGNTIYF
TRBJ2-7,TRBV7-2,CASSLARQGGYEQYF
TRBJ2-1,TRBV7-9,CASSLAPTSPETQQFF
TRBJ1-5,TRBV19,CASSMEGQGNQPQHF
TRBJ2-4,TRBV6-1,CASSERIGAGVNIQYF
TRBJ1-1,TRBV5-1,CASSLEEGAGNTEAFF
TRBJ2-1,TRBV7-2,CASSYKRASYNEQFF
TRBJ1-2,TRBV2,CASEFGLNYGYTF
TRBJ1-5,TRBV19,CASSARGGQRNQPQHF
TRBJ1-5,TRBV27,CASAFRGGLSNQPQHF
TRBJ1-1,TRBV29-1,CSVVRGGAEAFF
TRBJ1-5,TRBV4-1,CASSLGQGDSNQPQHF
TRBJ1-5,TRBV7-8,CASQGAVNQPQHF